The 14 T cell receptor beta chains reported below all come from one sample, sequenced in a study of blood T cells in healthy people across ages. With a J-beta primer mix and a sample-barcoded 5' primer, a second PCR ran 7 to 11 cycles. TCRdb recomputed calls from the 5' RACE reads with MiXCR, one row per CDR3 protein. The sample includes around 670,000 distinct CDR3 sequences, about 30% seen only once; the top ten take approximately 14%. What was sequenced was blood. The source is a woman older than 75 in good health.

This clonotype was recorded many times. This chain links TRBV10-3 with TRBJ2-6, with TRBD2 matching 9 bases. Germline assignment: CDR1 ENHRY and CDR2 SYGVKD. The trim removed 3 bases at V and 4 bases at J, leaving 10 bases unmatched. The CDR3 runs 18 residues. The CDR3 DNA sequence: TGTGCCATCAGTGACGGAGCGGGGGGCCCTCTGGGGGCCAACGTCCTGACTTTC. Translated, it gives CAISDGAGGPLGANVLTF.

As concerns this clonotype: A much larger clone differs from this one at a single base, so this may be a read error. The rearrangement uses TRBV6-5 and TRBJ2-1, with a possible D match to TRBD1 (7 bases). This CDR3 spans 17 amino acids. CDR1 and CDR2 (germline): MNHEY, SVGAGI. V lost 2 bases and J 6 bases, leaving 20 bases between the germline ends. In nucleotides, the CDR3 is TGTGCCAGCAGTTACGGGGGGCAGGGGGTTTCGAGCAATGAGCAGTTCTTC. Translating gives CASSYGGQGVSSNEQFF.

This clonotype was recorded at least ten times. The genes are TRBV6-5 and TRBJ1-6; D gene unclear. Germline CDR1 is MNHEY and CDR2 is SVGAGI. V was cut by 2 bases and J by 6 bases, with 14 bases left in between. The CDR3 contains 16 residues. The CDR3 sequence: CASSYGSPLFNSPLHF. CDR3 sequence (DNA): TGTGCCAGCAGTTACGGTTCCCCACTGTTTAATTCACCCCTCCACTTT.

CDR3 bases: TGTGCCAGCAGTCGCTCTGGAAACACCATATATTTT. Protein product: CASSRSGNTIYF. The chain combines TRBV3-1 with TRBJ1-3; D is unclear. CDR3 size: 12 residues. The germline V gene encodes CDR1 LGHDT and CDR2 YNNKEL (reference sequence). Trimming removed 6 bases from V and 0 bases from J, with 3 bases in between.

In its sample, this clonotype was seen a few times. J is TRBJ1-1 and V is TRBV11-1; TRBD1 matches 10 bases. Germline V gene data show CDR1 as SGHAT and CDR2 as FQDESV (reference sequence). The CDR3 is 16 amino acids. J lost 5 bases, V lost 5 bases, and 11 bases had no gene match. The CDR3 sequence is CASSRGLGQGGTEAFF. As DNA, the CDR3 is TGTGCCAGCAGCCGAGGTCTCGGACAGGGGGGAACTGAAGCTTTCTTT.

This clonotype showed up many times. This chain connects TRBV27 to TRBJ2-1, with TRBD1 matching 9 bases. Germline V lookup: CDR1 MNHEY, CDR2 SMNVEV (reference sequence). V shed 7 bases and J 4 bases; nucleotides not matched to a gene: 11. The CDR3 covers 16 residues. The CDR3 DNA reads as TGTGCCAGCACCCAGGACAGGGGACAATTTTACAATGAGCAGTTCTTC. Translation gives CASTQDRGQFYNEQFF.

Of note for this clonotype: With a much larger clone just one base away, this may be a read error. The rearrangement links TRBV28 to TRBJ2-1; D is undetermined. The CDR3 contains 14 residues. Germline V lookup: CDR1 MDHEN, CDR2 SYDVKM. V lost 5 bases and J lost 9, with 17 bases in between. CDR3 amino acids: CASSEAARGGEQFF. As DNA, the CDR3 is TGTGCCAGCAGTGAGGCAGCCCGTGGTGGTGAGCAGTTCTTC.

The chain recombines TRBV5-1 with TRBJ2-5; 11 bases fit TRBD1. In germline, CDR1 is SGHRS, CDR2 YFSETQ. The CDR3 is 15 residues long. V was clipped by 3 bases and J by 4 bases; unmatched bases: 5. The CDR3 DNA reads TGCGCCAGCAGCTCCATGGGACAGGGGGGAGAGACCCAGTACTTC. Amino acid sequence: CASSSMGQGGETQYF.

Points on this clonotype: A much more abundant neighbour one base away suggests this may be a read error. The rearrangement links TRBV27 to TRBJ2-3, with D perhaps matching TRBD1 or TRBD2 (5 bases each). Germline assignment: CDR1 MNHEY and CDR2 SMNVEV (reference sequence). There are 14 residues in the CDR3. The CDR3 DNA sequence: TGTGCCCGCAGTTTCAGGGAGAACACAGATACGCAGTATTTT. Its protein is CARSFRENTDTQYF.

Written as DNA, the CDR3 is TGTGCCAGCAGTTTGGCGTTTGGCAACAATGAGCAGTTCTTC. Its translation: CASSLAFGNNEQFF. This chain links TRBV6-2 or TRBV6-3 with TRBJ2-1; D remains unclear. The CDR3 loop spans 14 amino acids. Germline V gene data show CDR1 as MNHEY and CDR2 as SVGEGT. The germline V and J ends were trimmed by 4 bases and 5 bases, with 12 bases remaining between them.

This clonotype has at least ten counts. The V gene is TRBV6-1, the J gene TRBJ2-1; TRBD1 agrees at 7 bases. Per the germline V gene, CDR1 is MNHNS and CDR2 is SASEGT. V lost 1 base, J lost 7 bases, and 4 bases stayed unmatched. The CDR3 is made up of 14 amino acids. The CDR3 loop is CASSEGPTGNEQFF. CDR3 in DNA: TGTGCCAGCAGTGAAGGACCGACAGGGAATGAGCAGTTCTTC.

The chain has TRBV19 and TRBJ2-1; 9 bases are a match to TRBD1. The CDR3 consists of 18 residues. In germline, CDR1 is LNHDA, CDR2 SQIVND (reference sequence). After removal of 5 bases from V and 5 bases from J, the junction contained 16 bases not matched to a gene. The DNA of the CDR3 is TGTGCCAGTAGTGTCCGGGACAGGGTGTCCGGCCGACACAATGAGCAGTTCTTC. It specifies CASSVRDRVSGRHNEQFF.

This clonotype appeared a single time. The gene calls are TRBV9 and TRBJ2-2, with a possible D match to TRBD2 (7 bases). Germline CDR1 and CDR2: SGDLS and YYNGEE. The CDR3 length is 18 residues. V shed 0 bases and J shed 11 bases, with 26 bases lying between them. CDR3 region: CASSVGVRAGANTAELFF. The CDR3 DNA is TGTGCCAGCAGCGTAGGGGTCCGCGCGGGGGCGAACACCGCAGAGCTGTTTTTT.

This clonotype was observed many times. The chain uses TRBV28 and TRBJ1-2, with a weak D call TRBD1 (5 bases). The V gene's germline CDR1 is MDHEN and CDR2 SYDVKM. Trimming took 1 base from V and 8 from J, leaving 14 bases between them. The CDR3 is 14 amino acids. DNA of the CDR3: TGTGCCAGCAGTTTATACTCCGGGGCGGAAGGCTACACCTTC. Protein product: CASSLYSGAEGYTF.